These 27 T cell receptor beta chains share one sample of origin, sequenced in a study of shared clonotypes between healthy human individuals. Naive CD8 cells comprised CD45RO-negative, CCR7-positively selected cells, excluding terminally differentiated effector memory CD45RA+ cells. Measured with immunoSEQ multiplex PCR; TCRdb has only the in-frame clones, and not every one. The sample records about 2 million clones, approximately 94% being singletons. What was sequenced was naive CD8+ T cells sorted from blood. The receptors originated from a man younger than 35 in good health.

This sequence joins TRBV7-9 and TRBJ2-1, with D unclear. CDR3 size: 15 residues. The germline V and J ends were trimmed by 2 bases and 4 bases, with 12 bases remaining between them. Germline V gives CDR1 SEHNR, CDR2 FQNEAQ (reference sequence). The CDR3 nucleotides read TGTGCCAGCAGCTTACCCGTGGGGATTTACAATGAGCAGTTCTTC. Its protein product is CASSLPVGIYNEQFF.

This chain uses TRBV27 with TRBJ1-6; the D gene is possibly TRBD1 (6 bases). The CDR3 has 14 amino acids. Trimming took 0 bases from V and 10 from J, leaving 10 bases between them. Germline CDR1 is MNHEY and CDR2 is SMNVEV (reference sequence). CDR3 residues: CASSLSGGWSPLHF. The CDR3 coding sequence is TGTGCCAGCAGTTTATCAGGGGGTTGGTCACCCCTCCACTTT.

This chain joins TRBV28 and TRBJ2-7; 8 nucleotides align to TRBD2. With V trimmed by 0 bases and J by 5 bases, 12 bases remained unmatched. In germline, CDR1 is MDHEN, CDR2 SYDVKM. The length of the CDR3 is 17 residues. CDR3 sequence (DNA): TGTGCCAGCAGTTTATGGTATAGCGGGGATCTCGGGGACGAGCAGTACTTC. This encodes CASSLWYSGDLGDEQYF.

This clone occurred once. This sequence joins TRBV4-3 and TRBJ2-3; possible D gene TRBD2, 5 bases. Trimming cost V 6 bases and J 0 bases, with 16 bases left between them. The CDR3 loop spans 16 amino acids. Germline V CDR1 and CDR2: LGHNA, YSLEER. CDR3 bases: TGCGCCAGCAGATCGCACTCAGGCGGGAGCACAGATACGCAGTATTTT. Its translation: CASRSHSGGSTDTQYF.

The chain has TRBV7-8 and TRBJ2-7, with no clear D. Looked up from germline, CDR1 is SGHVS and CDR2 is FQNEAQ. V lost 3 bases, J lost 3 bases, and 9 bases lay in between. The CDR3 sequence is 13 residues long. The CDR3 DNA reads as TGTGCCAGCAGCTTCGAGCCAGGCTACGAGCAGTACTTC. It translates to CASSFEPGYEQYF. The variable domain in full, completed from reference TRBV7-8 and TRBJ2-7, reads GAGVSQSPRYKVAKRGQDVALRCDPISGHVSLFWYQQALGQGPEFLTYFQNEAQLDKSGLPSDRFFAERPEGSVSTLKIQRTQQEDSAVYLCASSFEPGYEQYFGPGTRLTVT.

The chain has TRBV5-1 and TRBJ2-3, with 8 bases identical to TRBD1. Germline-derived CDR1 and CDR2 are SGHRS and YFSETQ. J was trimmed by 0 bases and V by 4 bases; bases with no gene match: 7. The CDR3 totals 16 residues. The DNA for the CDR3 is TGCGCCAGCAGCCAGAGACAGGGGTGGAGCACAGATACGCAGTATTTT. This sequence encodes CASSQRQGWSTDTQYF.

The chain combines TRBV6-6 with TRBJ2-3, with D tentatively TRBD1 (5 bases). The germline V gene encodes CDR1 MNHNY and CDR2 SVGAGI (reference sequence). The CDR3 is 14 residues long. The V gene lost 5 bases and the J gene lost 5 bases, with 14 bases spanning the gap. CDR3 in DNA: TGTGCCAGCAGTCCCCTAGACAGCGTAGATACGCAGTATTTT. Residues: CASSPLDSVDTQYF.

The rearrangement links TRBV4-3 to TRBJ2-1; 8 nucleotides line up with TRBD2. The V segment lost 1 base and the J segment 3 bases; nucleotides outside the gene matches: 2. In germline, CDR1 is LGHNA, CDR2 YSLEER. The CDR3 runs 15 residues. For the CDR3, the DNA is TGCGCCAGCAGCCAAGGTAGCGGGGTCTACAATGAGCAGTTCTTC. Translating gives CASSQGSGVYNEQFF.

This chain connects TRBV6-1 to TRBJ1-6; possibly TRBD1 for D (6 bases). The CDR3 runs to 15 residues. The V gene's germline CDR1 is MNHNS and CDR2 SASEGT. V lost 2 bases, J lost 7 bases, and 12 bases lay in between. The CDR3 coding sequence is TGTGCCAGCAGTGAACACCAGGGGTTAAATTCACCCCTCCACTTT. It is translated as CASSEHQGLNSPLHF.

V is TRBV6-1 and J is TRBJ2-7, with TRBD1 matching over 9 bases. This CDR3 spans 15 amino acids. The trim removed 4 bases at V and 7 bases at J, leaving 11 bases unmatched. The germline V gene has CDR1 MNHNS and CDR2 SASEGT. The CDR3 is CASSGPGQGIGEQYF. As DNA, the CDR3 is TGTGCCAGCAGTGGACCGGGACAGGGTATAGGTGAGCAGTACTTC.

The count of this clone is one. The chain is built from TRBV27 and TRBJ1-2; 7 bases match TRBD1. J lost 6 bases, V lost 6 bases, and 10 bases had no gene match. Germline V gives CDR1 MNHEY, CDR2 SMNVEV (reference sequence). The CDR3 extends over 14 amino acids. The CDR3 DNA reads TGTGCCAGCAGCCTGGTCACAGGGGACCATGGCTACACCTTC. Translating it yields CASSLVTGDHGYTF.

This sequence joins TRBV10-3 and TRBJ2-3; possibly TRBD2 for D (5 bases). Trimming left V 0 bases short and J 0 bases short, with 16 bases between. Per the germline V gene, CDR1 is ENHRY and CDR2 is SYGVKD. This CDR3 comprises 18 residues. DNA for the CDR3: TGTGCCATCAGTGAGTCACCCTCCACCGGGATAAGCACAGATACGCAGTATTTT. Amino acids: CAISESPSTGISTDTQYF.

The chain employs TRBV5-6 and TRBJ2-2, with TRBD2 matching 10 bases. V dropped 0 bases and J dropped 3; count of bases not matched to a gene: 2. CDR3 size: 16 residues. Germline lookup yields CDR1 SGHDT and CDR2 YYEEEE. The CDR3 DNA is TGTGCCAGCAGCTTGGAACTAGCGGGGCACACCGGGGAGCTGTTTTTT. Its protein is CASSLELAGHTGELFF.

V gene TRBV5-1 combines with J gene TRBJ2-1, with D perhaps assigned TRBD1 or TRBD2 (5 bases each). Germline-derived CDR1 and CDR2 are SGHRS and YFSETQ. This CDR3 region has 18 residues. V lost 2 bases and J lost 4, with 22 bases in between. This chain's CDR3 is CASSFEPYSEKGYNEQFF. DNA of the CDR3: TGCGCCAGCAGCTTCGAACCCTATAGCGAGAAGGGGTACAATGAGCAGTTCTTC.

This rearrangement joins TRBV27 to TRBJ1-2; no firm D call. V was pared by 1 base and J by 8 bases, with 11 bases between. The V gene's germline CDR1 is MNHEY and CDR2 SMNVEV (reference sequence). This CDR3 has 13 residues. The CDR3: CASSLFLGEGYTF. The CDR3 bases are TGTGCCAGCAGTTTATTCCTCGGTGAGGGCTACACCTTC.

The chain uses TRBV13 and TRBJ2-7, with D possibly being TRBD2 (6 bases). This CDR3 is 15 amino acids long. In germline, CDR1 is PRHDT, CDR2 FYEKMQ (reference sequence). V was shortened by 5 bases and J by 5 bases, with 19 bases between the two germline ends. CDR3 in amino acids: CASSPRLGGSDEQYF. The CDR3 DNA follows: TGTGCCAGCAGCCCCCGGTTGGGGGGTTCTGACGAGCAGTACTTC.

This chain connects TRBV19 to TRBJ2-1, with D hard to call. In germline, CDR1 is LNHDA, CDR2 SQIVND (reference sequence). This CDR3 region has 15 residues. Trimming stripped 4 bases from V and 0 bases from J, with 10 bases between. CDR3 nucleotides: TGTGCCAGTAGTAGCGCGCTAAGCTCCTACAATGAGCAGTTCTTC. Protein product: CASSSALSSYNEQFF.

This chain uses TRBV7-8 with TRBJ1-1; D is undetermined. V lost 3 bases to trimming and J lost 1 base, with 12 bases between them. CDR1 and CDR2 from the germline V gene are SGHVS and FQNEAQ. The CDR3 extends over 15 amino acids. CDR3 sequence: CASSLPEGANTEAFF. The CDR3 region has the DNA TGTGCCAGCAGCTTGCCCGAGGGCGCGAACACTGAAGCTTTCTTT. The full variable domain, in which reference TRBV7-8 and TRBJ1-1 provide the parts outside the CDR3, is GAGVSQSPRYKVAKRGQDVALRCDPISGHVSLFWYQQALGQGPEFLTYFQNEAQLDKSGLPSDRFFAERPEGSVSTLKIQRTQQEDSAVYLCASSLPEGANTEAFFGQGTRLTVV.

The rearrangement joins TRBV19 to TRBJ1-2; D remains ambiguous. V shed 3 bases and J shed 6 bases, with 14 bases lying between them. The CDR3 length is 14 residues. The germline V gene has CDR1 LNHDA and CDR2 SQIVND (reference sequence). CDR3 bases: TGTGCCAGTAGTATCCCGGGTTGGAGTGATGGCTACACCTTC. As protein: CASSIPGWSDGYTF.

This rearrangement joins TRBV6-1 to TRBJ2-2; D unclear. Germline V gene sequence: CDR1 MNHNS, CDR2 SASEGT. V lost 2 bases, J lost 6 bases, and 7 bases lay in between. The CDR3 length is 13 residues. CDR3 region: CASSELTPGELFF. CDR3 sequence (DNA): TGTGCCAGCAGTGAACTCACGCCCGGGGAGCTGTTTTTT.

This chain joins TRBV28 and TRBJ2-5, with 8 nucleotides matching TRBD2. Germline V gene sequence: CDR1 MDHEN, CDR2 SYDVKM. The CDR3 runs to 16 residues. V trimming: 5 bases; J trimming: 5 bases; junction bases outside the gene matches: 13. DNA of the CDR3: TGTGCCAGCAGTCCCCCTCGGGAGGGGGAGGGGGAGACCCAGTACTTC. Amino acids: CASSPPREGEGETQYF.

This sequence joins TRBV18 and TRBJ2-7; no definite D call. The germline gives CDR1 KGHSH, CDR2 LQKENI. Trimming stripped 4 bases from V and 4 bases from J, with 14 bases between. This CDR3 is built from 14 residues. CDR3 bases: TGTGCCAGCTCACGCCCGAGCACGTATTACGAGCAGTACTTC. Translation gives CASSRPSTYYEQYF.

The V gene is TRBV9, the J gene TRBJ2-3, with unresolved D. The V and J ends lost 0 bases and 4 bases respectively, with 9 bases between them. This CDR3 region has 14 residues. Germline V lookup: CDR1 SGDLS, CDR2 YYNGEE. CDR3 coding DNA: TGTGCCAGCAGCGTAGAAATGGCTCCAGATACGCAGTATTTT. It is translated as CASSVEMAPDTQYF.

This sequence joins TRBV6-5 and TRBJ1-4; TRBD1 is a possible D gene (6 bases). This CDR3 spans 16 amino acids. Germline CDR1 and CDR2: MNHEY and SVGAGI. The germline V and J ends were trimmed by 0 bases and 8 bases, with 16 bases remaining between them. In DNA form, the CDR3 reads TGTGCCAGCAGTTACTCGATTGGGGGGCGCGGCGAAAAACTGTTTTTT. Protein: CASSYSIGGRGEKLFF.

The chain uses TRBV11-2 and TRBJ2-1; 7 positions agree with TRBD2. J gave up 0 bases and V 5 bases, and 4 bases lay outside the gene matches. CDR3 size: 15 residues. Germline V gene lookup returns CDR1 SGHAT and CDR2 FQNNGV. The DNA for the CDR3 is TGTGCCAGCAGCACGGGACTAAGCTCCTACAATGAGCAGTTCTTC. Residues: CASSTGLSSYNEQFF. The whole variable domain, filled in from reference TRBV11-2 and TRBJ2-1, reads EAGVAQSPRYKIIEKRQSVAFWCNPISGHATLYWYQQILGQGPKLLIQFQNNGVVDDSQLPKDRFSAERLKGVDSTLKIQPAKLEDSAVYLCASSTGLSSYNEQFFGPGTRLTVL.

V is TRBV27 and J is TRBJ2-5, with D possibly being TRBD2 (5 bases). The CDR3 has 15 residues. Germline V gives CDR1 MNHEY, CDR2 SMNVEV (reference sequence). Trimming took off 0 bases at V and 6 bases at J, with 14 bases between the two ends. In nucleotides, the CDR3 is TGTGCCAGCAGTTTATCCGGGGAAGGGTTAAAGACCCAGTACTTC. As protein: CASSLSGEGLKTQYF.

V gene TRBV7-9 combines with J gene TRBJ2-2; 7 positions match TRBD2. The CDR3 length is 15 residues. V lost 5 bases to trimming and J lost 4 bases; unmatched junction nucleotides: 7. Germline assignment: CDR1 SEHNR and CDR2 FQNEAQ (reference sequence). The CDR3 spells CASSSRWGGTGELFF. The CDR3 DNA reads TGTGCCAGCAGCAGTCGCTGGGGGGGCACCGGGGAGCTGTTTTTT. The full variable domain, rest sourced from reference TRBV7-9 and TRBJ2-2, is DTGVSQNPRHKITKRGQNVTFRCDPISEHNRLYWYRQTLGQGPEFLTYFQNEAQLEKSRLLSDRFSAERPKGSFSTLEIQRTEQGDSAMYLCASSSRWGGTGELFFGEGSRLTVL.